This T cell receptor (beta chain) is from a study of technical replicates of blood from a few donors. This CDR3 comprises 14 residues. Germline CDR1 MNHEY, CDR2 SVGAGI. Between the trimmed V and J ends, which lost 5 bases and 5 bases, there was a span of 13 bases. Some clones are missing from TCRdb's copy, which holds only in-frame ones; the method was immunoSEQ multiplex PCR. The sample carries about 56,000 clones, nearly 95% recorded once. The material sequenced was PBMCs. This TCR was recovered from a human donor in good health. Some clones in this sample may be carry-over from other donors' samples. The rearrangement joins TRBV6-5 to TRBJ2-1, with D unresolved. The CDR3 loop is CASSGSGRNNEQFF. The DNA of the CDR3 is TGTGCCAGCAGTGGATCAGGCAGAAACAATGAGCAGTTCTTC.